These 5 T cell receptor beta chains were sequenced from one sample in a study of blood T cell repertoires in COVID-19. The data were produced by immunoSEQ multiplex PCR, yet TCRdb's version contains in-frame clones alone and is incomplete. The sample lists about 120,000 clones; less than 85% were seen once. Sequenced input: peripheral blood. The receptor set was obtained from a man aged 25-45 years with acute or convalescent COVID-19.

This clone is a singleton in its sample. The CDR3 region is CASSLSGGNTIYF. The CDR3 DNA reads as TGTGCCAGCAGCTTATCGGGAGGAAACACCATATATTTT. The gene calls are TRBV11-2 and TRBJ1-3; D uncertain. Germline V gene lookup returns CDR1 SGHAT and CDR2 FQNNGV. The germline V and J ends were trimmed by 2 bases and 4 bases, with 6 bases remaining between them. CDR3 length: 13 residues.

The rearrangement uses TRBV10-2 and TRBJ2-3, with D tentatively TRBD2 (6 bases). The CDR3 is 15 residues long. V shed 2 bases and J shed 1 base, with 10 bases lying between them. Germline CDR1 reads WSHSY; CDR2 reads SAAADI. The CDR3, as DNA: TGCGCCAGCAGTGAGCCGGGAGTGGGCACAGATACGCAGTATTTT. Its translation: CASSEPGVGTDTQYF.

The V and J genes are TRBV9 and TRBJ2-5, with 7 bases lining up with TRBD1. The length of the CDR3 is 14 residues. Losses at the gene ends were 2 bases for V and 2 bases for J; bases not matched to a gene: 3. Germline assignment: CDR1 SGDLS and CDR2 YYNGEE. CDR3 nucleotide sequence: TGTGCCAGCAGCGTCGGGACAGCACAAGAGACCCAGTACTTC. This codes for CASSVGTAQETQYF.

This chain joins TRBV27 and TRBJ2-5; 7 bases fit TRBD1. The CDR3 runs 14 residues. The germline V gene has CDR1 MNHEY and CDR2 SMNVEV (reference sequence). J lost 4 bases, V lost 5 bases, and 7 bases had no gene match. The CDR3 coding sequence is TGTGCCAGCAGTAAAAACAGGGGTATAGAGACCCAGTACTTC. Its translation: CASSKNRGIETQYF.

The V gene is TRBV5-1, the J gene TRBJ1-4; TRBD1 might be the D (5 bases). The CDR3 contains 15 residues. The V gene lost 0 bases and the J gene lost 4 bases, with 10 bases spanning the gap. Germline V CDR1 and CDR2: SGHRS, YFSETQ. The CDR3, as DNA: TGCGCCAGCAGCTTGGGACAGCTCGTTAATGAAAAACTGTTTTTT. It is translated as CASSLGQLVNEKLFF.